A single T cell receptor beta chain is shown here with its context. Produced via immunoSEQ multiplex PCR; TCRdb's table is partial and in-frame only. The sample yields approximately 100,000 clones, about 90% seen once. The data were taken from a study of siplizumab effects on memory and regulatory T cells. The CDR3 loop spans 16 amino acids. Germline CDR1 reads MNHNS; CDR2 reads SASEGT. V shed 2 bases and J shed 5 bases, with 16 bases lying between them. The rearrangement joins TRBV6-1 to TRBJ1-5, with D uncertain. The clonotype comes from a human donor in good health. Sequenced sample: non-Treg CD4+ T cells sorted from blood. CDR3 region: CASSEIKSATHQPQHF. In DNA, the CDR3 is TGTGCCAGCAGTGAAATTAAGTCAGCCACTCATCAGCCCCAGCATTTT.